This TCR beta chain appears in the sequencing data of a study of T cells expressing NK-cell markers. Libraries used 5'RACE template switching adding universal primer site and UMIs. TCRdb reprocessed the 5' RACE reads; each CDR3 protein has one entry and no DNA is given. Its listing shows roughly 350,000 distinct CDR3 sequences. About this clonotype: Its antigen is unknown.

Study-level findings and limits: There were several donors in whom these clonotypes also led the CD3+CD56-NKG2C+ fraction. In about six donors, dominant NKG2C+ clonotypes were about 1.0-7.5% of CD8+ T cells. Specificity for HCMV among expanded NKG2C+ T cell clones was not established.

Germline assignment: CDR1 MNHNS and CDR2 SASEGT. CDR3 length: 16 amino acids. The chain uses TRBV6-1 and TRBJ2-1; TCRdb picks TRBD1, but there is no DNA to check that call. The TCR was taken from a man aged 18-69 years in good health. The sequenced sample was blood T cells: a sorted CD56 or NKG2C T cell subset, CD4+ or CD8+ T cells, or bulk PBMC T cells (not recorded which). The CDR3 sequence: CASAPLGRVRENEQFF.